This TCR beta chain was sequenced in a study of technical replicates of blood from a handful of donors. The CDR3 contains 15 residues. Germline values: CDR1 SQVTM, CDR2 ANQGSEA. Losses at the gene ends were 7 bases for V and 6 bases for J; bases not matched to a gene: 12. This table comes from immunoSEQ multiplex PCR, and its TCRdb copy is limited to in-frame clones, with some not included. Altogether some 93,000 clones are present, 95% being singletons, with the ten largest covering 0.2% to 0.3%. The sequence was obtained from a human donor in good health. The sequenced sample consisted of T cells isolated from PBMCs. The V and J genes are TRBV29-1 and TRBJ2-1; the match to TRBD2 covers 10 bases. CDR3 region: CSGLNGLAALNEQFF. The DNA for the CDR3 is TGCAGCGGCTTAAACGGACTAGCGGCCCTCAATGAGCAGTTCTTC.